These T cell receptor beta chains were read from a single sample in a study of blood T cell repertoires in COVID-19. Profiling relied on immunoSEQ multiplex PCR, and the TCRdb table lists in-frame clones only, not all of them. The sample consists of around 120,000 clones, more than 60% of them appearing once. The sample comprised peripheral blood. The receptors derive from a man between 65 and 85 years old with acute or convalescent COVID-19. CDR3s include the opening cysteine and the closing phenylalanine or tryptophan. D genes are given only for firm matches. Only some rows state a clone size, as once, few, many or a class for expanded clones.

V: TRBV19
size: .
J: TRBJ1-1
D: .
DNA: TGTGCCAGTAGACCACAGGGCTTGAACACTGAAGCTTTCTTT
CDR3: CASRPQGLNTEAFF

V: TRBV9
size: .
J: TRBJ1-4
D: .
DNA: TGTGCCAGCAGCGTAGGCTCAGGGGTGGGAGAAAAACTGTTTTTT
CDR3: CASSVGSGVGEKLFF

V: TRBV7-2
size: .
J: TRBJ1-1
D: .
DNA: TGTGCCAGCAGCTTAGCTGAGGTTACTGAAGCTTTCTTT
CDR3: CASSLAEVTEAFF

V: TRBV7-9
size: .
J: TRBJ2-1
D: .
DNA: TGTGCCAGCAGACCCGATACAGGTACCCTTGAGCAGTTCTTC
CDR3: CASRPDTGTLEQFF

V: TRBV4-1
size: .
J: TRBJ2-1
D: TRBD2
DNA: TGCGCCAGCAGCCCCCTGGCAGGGACTAGGCAAAAAAATGAGCAGTTCTTC
CDR3: CASSPLAGTRQKNEQFF

V: TRBV19
size: .
J: TRBJ2-3
D: .
DNA: TGTGCCAGTACGAATAGGAGAACTAGCACAGATACGCAGTATTTT
CDR3: CASTNRRTSTDTQYF

V: TRBV19
size: .
J: TRBJ1-1
D: TRBD1
DNA: TGTGCCAGTAGTACCAGATCCCTGGGACAGCTGAACACTGAAGCTTTCTTT
CDR3: CASSTRSLGQLNTEAFF

V: TRBV4-2
size: .
J: TRBJ1-2
D: TRBD1
DNA: TGTGCCAGCAGCCAAGACTCCTGGAGACAGGGGGCGGACTATGGCTACACCTTC
CDR3: CASSQDSWRQGADYGYTF

V: TRBV5-1
size: once
J: TRBJ2-1
D: TRBD2
DNA: TGCGCCAGCAGCTCCGGGACTAGCGGGGGGGCACATGAGCAGTTCTTC
CDR3: CASSSGTSGGAHEQFF

V: TRBV6-5
size: .
J: TRBJ1-5
D: TRBD1
DNA: TGTGCCAGCGCAGACAGGGGAAGCAATCAGCCCCAGCATTTT
CDR3: CASADRGSNQPQHF

V: TRBV9
size: .
J: TRBJ1-2
D: .
DNA: TGTGCCAGCAGCGTAGACGGGGTATACTCTAACTATGGCTACACCTTC
CDR3: CASSVDGVYSNYGYTF

V: TRBV19
size: once
J: TRBJ2-1
D: TRBD2
DNA: TGTGCCAGTAGTATGGAACTAGCGGACTACAATGAGCAGTTCTTC
CDR3: CASSMELADYNEQFF

V: TRBV29-1
size: once
J: TRBJ1-5
D: TRBD1
DNA: TGCAGCGAGTTGGACGGGACAGGGGGCGCCGGTCAGCCCCAGCATTTT
CDR3: CSELDGTGGAGQPQHF

V: TRBV21-1
size: .
J: TRBJ2-4
D: .
DNA: TGTGCCAGCAGCACCGGACAGGGGGCCAGGGTTGAAGCCAAAAACATTCAGTACTTC
CDR3: CASSTGQGARVEAKNIQYF

V: TRBV30
size: .
J: TRBJ2-1
D: TRBD1
DNA: TGTGCCTCGGACAGGGGGCCTTACAATGAGCAGTTCTTC
CDR3: CASDRGPYNEQFF

V: TRBV9
size: .
J: TRBJ2-7
D: .
DNA: TGTGCCAGCAGCAAGACAGGAACAGAGGTCGAGCAGTACTTC
CDR3: CASSKTGTEVEQYF

V: TRBV19
size: .
J: TRBJ1-3
D: .
DNA: TGTGCCAGTAGTTCGTCACCCAGAGGAAACACCATATATTTT
CDR3: CASSSSPRGNTIYF

V: TRBV4-1
size: .
J: TRBJ1-1
D: TRBD1
DNA: TGCGCCAGCAGCCAAACTTATGACAGGGGTAAGGAGAACACTGAAGCTTTCTTT
CDR3: CASSQTYDRGKENTEAFF

V: TRBV2
size: few
J: TRBJ2-5
D: .
DNA: TGTGCCAGCAGTGGACAGCAAGAGACCCAGTACTTC
CDR3: CASSGQQETQYF

V: TRBV10-3
size: .
J: TRBJ2-7
D: .
DNA: TGTGCCATCAGTTCGTTAACCTACGAGCAGTACTTC
CDR3: CAISSLTYEQYF

V: TRBV19
size: .
J: TRBJ2-1
D: TRBD2
DNA: TGTGCCAGTAGTATTCTGACTAGCGGGGCAGGGGGTGAGCAGTTCTTC
CDR3: CASSILTSGAGGEQFF

V: TRBV5-5
size: .
J: TRBJ1-1
D: .
DNA: TGTGCCAGCAGCTTGGCCTTCACTGAAGCTTTCTTT
CDR3: CASSLAFTEAFF

V: TRBV7-6
size: once
J: TRBJ2-2
D: .
DNA: TGTGCCAGCATGGGGGGCACCGGGGAGCTGTTTTTT
CDR3: CASMGGTGELFF

V: TRBV7-2
size: once
J: TRBJ1-5
D: .
DNA: TGTGCCAGCAGCCTGCAGGGCGGTCAGCCCCAGCATTTT
CDR3: CASSLQGGQPQHF

V: TRBV7-3
size: once
J: TRBJ2-2
D: .
DNA: TGTGCCAGCAGCCGAAAGGCCGACGGGACCGGGGAGCTGTTTTTT
CDR3: CASSRKADGTGELFF

V: TRBV4-3
size: .
J: TRBJ1-3
D: .
DNA: TGCGCCAGCAGCCAGCGGATAAGTGGCTCTGGAAACACCATATATTTT
CDR3: CASSQRISGSGNTIYF

V: TRBV21-1
size: .
J: TRBJ2-1
D: .
DNA: TGTGCCAGCAGCAAAGCGGAACAGGGGACGAAGGACAATGAGCAGTTCTTC
CDR3: CASSKAEQGTKDNEQFF

V: TRBV7-8
size: .
J: TRBJ2-2
D: .
DNA: TGTGCCAGCAGCTTGCGCAGGACTGCGAACACCGGGGAGCTGTTTTTT
CDR3: CASSLRRTANTGELFF

V: TRBV2
size: .
J: TRBJ1-1
D: .
DNA: TGTGCCAGCAGCCCAACGGGGGTTCACACTGAAGCTTTCTTT
CDR3: CASSPTGVHTEAFF

V: TRBV6-5
size: .
J: TRBJ1-3
D: .
DNA: TGTGCCAGCAGAAATACAGGGTCTGGAAACACCATATATTTT
CDR3: CASRNTGSGNTIYF

V: TRBV24-1
size: .
J: TRBJ2-1
D: .
DNA: TGTGCCACCAGTGATTTAGGCCAGCGGCAGTTCTTC
CDR3: CATSDLGQRQFF

V: TRBV30
size: .
J: TRBJ1-1
D: .
DNA: TGTGCCTGGATCCAGATGAACACTGAAGCTTTCTTT
CDR3: CAWIQMNTEAFF

V: TRBV4-3
size: once
J: TRBJ1-1
D: TRBD1
DNA: TGCGCCAGCAGCCAAGATCCGGGACAGGGGACTGAAGCTTTCTTT
CDR3: CASSQDPGQGTEAFF

V: TRBV5-1
size: .
J: TRBJ2-1
D: TRBD1
DNA: TGCGCCAGCAGCACCCGGGACAGCTACAATGAGCAGTTCTTC
CDR3: CASSTRDSYNEQFF

V: TRBV6-1
size: .
J: TRBJ1-2
D: .
DNA: TGTGCCAGCAGTGAAAAGGCAGGCCCCTATGGCTACACCTTC
CDR3: CASSEKAGPYGYTF

V: TRBV6-2/TRBV6-3
size: .
J: TRBJ2-5
D: TRBD2
DNA: TGTGCCAGCAGTCCGCGGACTAGCGGGGGACAAGAGACCCAGTACTTC
CDR3: CASSPRTSGGQETQYF

V: TRBV3-1/TRBV3-2
size: few
J: TRBJ1-1
D: .
DNA: TGTGCCAGCAGCCACCTAGCAGGGGACACTGAAGCTTTCTTT
CDR3: CASSHLAGDTEAFF

V: TRBV5-8
size: .
J: TRBJ1-5
D: TRBD1
DNA: TGTGCCAGCAGCTTGTACAGGGGAGGTAGCAATCAGCCCCAGCATTTT
CDR3: CASSLYRGGSNQPQHF

V: TRBV4-1
size: .
J: TRBJ2-3
D: .
DNA: TGCGCCCCCGGGCAGGGGGGTCATAGCACAGATACGCAGTATTTT
CDR3: CAPGQGGHSTDTQYF

V: TRBV5-1
size: .
J: TRBJ1-2
D: .
DNA: TGCGCCAGCAGCTTAGGAGAATCCTCTTCCTATGGCTACACCTTC
CDR3: CASSLGESSSYGYTF

V: TRBV7-9
size: .
J: TRBJ1-4
D: TRBD1
DNA: TGTGCCAGCAGCCCATGGGACAGGGGGAGAGAGGATGAAAAACTGTTTTTT
CDR3: CASSPWDRGREDEKLFF

V: TRBV7-2
size: .
J: TRBJ2-2
D: .
DNA: TGTGCCAGCAGCTTATTGGTAGCCGGGGAGCTGTTTTTT
CDR3: CASSLLVAGELFF

V: TRBV9
size: .
J: TRBJ1-1
D: TRBD1
DNA: TGTGCCAGCAGCGGGACAGGGAGGAACACTGAAGCTTTCTTT
CDR3: CASSGTGRNTEAFF

V: TRBV5-3
size: few
J: TRBJ1-2
D: TRBD1
DNA: TGTGCCAGAAGCTTGGGACAGGGGGCGGCTGGCTACACCTTC
CDR3: CARSLGQGAAGYTF

V: TRBV5-1
size: .
J: TRBJ1-2
D: .
DNA: TGCGCCAGCAGCTTGGGTCAGGGCTCGGGCAATACCGGCTACACCTTC
CDR3: CASSLGQGSGNTGYTF

V: TRBV5-1
size: .
J: TRBJ2-7
D: .
DNA: TGCGCCAGCAGCTTTACAGGGTTGCCATCCTACGAGCAGTACTTC
CDR3: CASSFTGLPSYEQYF

V: TRBV3-1/TRBV3-2
size: .
J: TRBJ1-2
D: .
DNA: TGTGCCAGCAGCGAAGGCCCCCTCGGGGGCTATGGCTACACCTTC
CDR3: CASSEGPLGGYGYTF

V: TRBV4-3
size: .
J: TRBJ2-2
D: TRBD1
DNA: TGCGCCAGCAGCCAGCTGACAGGGCGGGACACCGGGGAGCTGTTTTTT
CDR3: CASSQLTGRDTGELFF

V: TRBV11-3
size: once
J: TRBJ2-5
D: TRBD1
DNA: TGTGCCAGCAGCACTAGCAGGGCAGGGGGCATGGAGACCCAGTACTTC
CDR3: CASSTSRAGGMETQYF

V: TRBV15
size: .
J: TRBJ1-5
D: .
DNA: TGTGCCACCAGCAGAGCCGGGATCGGGCCCCAGCATTTT
CDR3: CATSRAGIGPQHF

V: TRBV6-5
size: .
J: TRBJ2-1
D: .
DNA: TGTGCCAGCAGTTACAGGGGGTCCCCAAGGTACAATGAGCAGTTCTTC
CDR3: CASSYRGSPRYNEQFF

V: TRBV25-1
size: .
J: TRBJ1-2
D: TRBD1
DNA: TGTGCCAGCAGTGTCGCGGACAGGCGCTACACCTTC
CDR3: CASSVADRRYTF

V: TRBV5-1
size: .
J: TRBJ2-5
D: .
DNA: TGCGCCAGCAGCGCAACAGGGTCTGCGACCCAGTACTTC
CDR3: CASSATGSATQYF

V: TRBV18
size: .
J: TRBJ2-4
D: .
DNA: TGTGCCAGCTCACCCCTTGGACAGTTAGCCAAAAACATTCAGTACTTC
CDR3: CASSPLGQLAKNIQYF

V: TRBV6-5
size: .
J: TRBJ2-1
D: TRBD2
DNA: TGTGCCAGCAGCCCCCCGGGACTACACTTGTTTCGCCAGTTCTTC
CDR3: CASSPPGLHLFRQFF

V: TRBV14
size: once
J: TRBJ1-3
D: .
DNA: TGTGCCAGCAGCCACCTGGACAACTCTGGAAACACCATATATTTT
CDR3: CASSHLDNSGNTIYF

V: TRBV11-3
size: .
J: TRBJ2-5
D: .
DNA: TGTGCCAGCAGCTTAGGAGCAGGAAACCAAGAGACCCAGTACTTC
CDR3: CASSLGAGNQETQYF